Following are 20 T cell receptor beta chains from one sample sequenced in a study of blood T cell repertoires in COVID-19. Sequencing was performed with immunoSEQ multiplex PCR; in TCRdb, only in-frame clones are kept and a portion is missing. The data hold 20,000 to 25,000 clones, with 91% observed a single time. The specimen was peripheral blood. Receptor source: a human donor in a cohort sampled during active COVID-19.

The CDR3: CASSPDLRDRAYEQYV. For the CDR3, the DNA is TGCGCCAGCAGCCCGGACTTAAGGGACAGGGCCTACGAGCAGTACGTC. V and J are TRBV4-3 and TRBJ2-7; 9 bases line up with TRBD1. This CDR3 contains 16 residues. CDR1 and CDR2 from the germline V gene are LGHNA and YSLEER. J was trimmed by 2 bases and V by 4 bases; bases with no gene match: 9.

In this sample, this clone turned up once. This sequence joins TRBV3-1 (or the pseudogene TRBV3-2) and TRBJ2-3, with 14 positions matching TRBD2. The CDR3 length is 16 residues. The trim removed 1 base at V and 6 bases at J, leaving 3 bases unmatched. Per the germline V gene, CDR1 is LGHDT and CDR2 is YNNKEL (reference sequence). CDR3 nucleotides: TGTGCCAGCAGCCAAGGGACTAGCGGGGGGTGGGATACGCAGTATTTT. Protein sequence: CASSQGTSGGWDTQYF.

This chain connects TRBV9 to TRBJ2-7, with 8 bases lining up with TRBD1. CDR3 length: 14 amino acids. The J segment lost 3 bases and the V segment lost 4 bases, leaving 6 bases of the junction unmatched. The germline CDR1 and CDR2 sequences are SGDLS and YYNGEE. The chain's CDR3 is CASSQGANNYEQYF. In DNA, the CDR3 is TGTGCCAGCAGCCAGGGGGCGAACAACTACGAGCAGTACTTC.

This clone was seen a handful of times. This chain links TRBV10-2 with TRBJ2-1; weak D call: TRBD2 (5 bases). Trimming stripped 6 bases from V and 7 bases from J, with 19 bases between. The germline CDR1 and CDR2 sequences are WSHSY and SAAADI. The CDR3 loop spans 15 amino acids. The CDR3 region is CASRAPSGGRNEQFF. The CDR3 DNA reads TGCGCCAGCAGGGCCCCGAGCGGCGGAAGAAATGAGCAGTTCTTC.

The chain uses TRBV5-1 and TRBJ2-7; unclear D gene. Trimming stripped 4 bases from V and 6 bases from J, with 14 bases between. Germline V lookup: CDR1 SGHRS, CDR2 YFSETQ. This CDR3 region has 13 residues. The CDR3 is CASSHSPNSEQYF. CDR3 bases: TGCGCCAGCAGCCACAGCCCCAATTCCGAGCAGTACTTC.

As concerns this clone: The sample contains more than one DNA sequence encoding this CDR3. V usage is TRBV4-1 and J usage is TRBJ2-2; TRBD2 agrees at 10 bases. The CDR3 has 18 amino acids. Germline V gene sequence: CDR1 MGHRA, CDR2 YSYEKL. Trimming cost V 1 base and J 5 bases; bases outside gene matches: 10. The CDR3 sequence is CASSQGGLAGVGTGELFF. The CDR3 DNA reads as TGCGCCAGCAGCCAAGGAGGCCTAGCGGGAGTCGGTACCGGGGAGCTGTTTTTT.

This chain links TRBV18 with TRBJ2-1, with 7 bases that match TRBD1. Trimming took 5 bases from V and 5 from J; bases not matched to a gene: 6. This CDR3 has 14 residues. Germline-derived CDR1 and CDR2 are KGHSH and LQKENI. The CDR3 DNA reads TGTGCCAGCTCAACGGGACAGCCTAACAATGAGCAGTTCTTC. It is translated as CASSTGQPNNEQFF.

This sequence joins TRBV9 and TRBJ2-1, with 8 bases that match TRBD2. This CDR3 spans 14 amino acids. Germline V gene lookup returns CDR1 SGDLS and CDR2 YYNGEE. The junction had 5 bases not matched to a gene; V was cut back by 2 bases and J by 7 bases. Here the CDR3 reads CASSVRGGGNEQFF. CDR3 coding DNA: TGTGCCAGCAGCGTTAGGGGCGGGGGGAATGAGCAGTTCTTC.

The chain is built from TRBV16 and TRBJ1-5; D gene ambiguous. The germline V and J ends were trimmed by 0 bases and 7 bases, with 13 bases remaining between them. This CDR3 comprises 15 residues. The germline V gene encodes CDR1 KGHSY and CDR2 FQNENV. CDR3 DNA sequence: TGTGCCAGCAGCCAATCAAGCGGGGTGAGGCAGCCCCAGCATTTT. Encoded protein: CASSQSSGVRQPQHF.

The chain links TRBV14 to TRBJ2-1; tentatively, D is TRBD2 (5 bases). Germline CDR1 and CDR2: SGHDN and FVKESK. V gave up 1 base and J gave up 10 bases, with 17 bases separating them. This CDR3 is built from 15 residues. The CDR3 region has the DNA TGTGCCAGCAGCCAAGCTTGGGTCGGGGTGAGGGAGCAGTTCTTC. It translates to CASSQAWVGVREQFF. The complete variable domain, with remaining parts taken from reference TRBV14 and TRBJ2-1, reads EAGVTQFPSHSVIEKGQTVTLRCDPISGHDNLYWYRRVMGKEIKFLLHFVKESKQDESGMPNNRFLAERTGGTYSTLKVQPAELEDSGVYFCASSQAWVGVREQFFGPGTRLTVL.

The chain uses TRBV5-4 and TRBJ2-3, with TRBD2 matching 13 bases. In germline, CDR1 is SGHNT, CDR2 YYREEE (reference sequence). The CDR3 has 17 amino acids. With 3 bases clipped from V and 0 bases from J, the junction kept 4 bases outside the gene matches. The DNA of the CDR3 is TGTGCCAGCAGCTCGGGACTAGCGGGAACTAGCACAGATACGCAGTATTTT. This translates into CASSSGLAGTSTDTQYF.

The chain is built from TRBV6-4 and TRBJ1-2, with TRBD1 identical over 9 bases. Germline CDR1 reads MRHNA; CDR2 reads SNTAGT. V was pared by 2 bases and J by 5 bases, with 3 bases of the junction left unmatched. This CDR3 region has 14 residues. CDR3 region: CASSDGTGKYGYTF. CDR3 DNA: TGTGCCAGCAGTGACGGGACAGGGAAGTATGGCTACACCTTC.

This chain joins TRBV12-3 or TRBV12-4 and TRBJ2-1, with D unresolved. Between the trimmed V and J ends, which lost 3 bases and 9 bases, there was a span of 6 bases. CDR3 length: 11 residues. CDR3 in DNA: TGTGCCAGCAGTTTTTTGGCTGAGCAGTTCTTC. This translates into CASSFLAEQFF.

This chain uses TRBV2 with TRBJ2-1; D gene ambiguous. The V gene lost 5 bases and the J gene lost 5 bases, with 13 bases spanning the gap. Per the germline V gene, CDR1 is SNHLY and CDR2 is FYNNEI. CDR3 length: 14 amino acids. The CDR3 DNA reads TGTGCCAGCAGTTTACTCGCCCCGAACAATGAGCAGTTCTTC. Encoded protein: CASSLLAPNNEQFF.

The CDR3 sequence is CASRGGQGSYEQYV. CDR3 bases: TGTGCCAGCAGGGGGGGACAGGGGAGCTACGAGCAGTACGTC. This chain uses TRBV6-5 with TRBJ2-7; 10 nucleotides agree with TRBD1. The CDR3 consists of 14 residues. Germline CDR1 reads MNHEY; CDR2 reads SVGAGI. After removal of 6 bases from V and 3 bases from J, the junction contained 5 bases not matched to a gene.

The chain is built from TRBV2 and TRBJ2-2; perhaps TRBD1 as D (6 bases). The V end lost 6 bases, the J end lost 8 bases, and 13 bases lay between the germline ends. The CDR3 totals 13 residues. Germline V gene lookup returns CDR1 SNHLY and CDR2 FYNNEI. This chain's CDR3 is CASRMDSSGELFF. CDR3 sequence (DNA): TGTGCCAGCAGGATGGACAGTTCAGGGGAGCTGTTTTTT.

The chain uses TRBV7-2 and TRBJ1-1; D gene unclear. Germline CDR1 SGHTA, CDR2 FQGNSA. V was pared by 5 bases and J by 0 bases, with 10 bases between. This CDR3 spans 14 amino acids. The CDR3 spells CASSVQIMNTEAFF. The CDR3 nucleotides are TGTGCCAGCAGCGTACAGATCATGAACACTGAAGCTTTCTTT.

This sequence joins TRBV27 and TRBJ1-2, with 7 positions matching TRBD1. Germline CDR1 reads MNHEY; CDR2 reads SMNVEV (reference sequence). CDR3 size: 12 residues. Unmatched junction bases numbered 4, after V lost 6 bases and J lost 6 bases. The CDR3 reads CASRGQLNGYTF. The CDR3 DNA follows: TGTGCCAGCAGGGGACAGTTGAATGGCTACACCTTC.

The V and J genes are TRBV18 and TRBJ2-5; the D gene is possibly TRBD1 (5 bases). CDR1 KGHSH and CDR2 LQKENI come from the germline V gene. This CDR3 has 15 residues. V gave up 0 bases and J gave up 2 bases, with 10 bases separating them. This chain's CDR3 is CASSPPGPGQETQYF. CDR3 DNA: TGTGCCAGCTCACCACCCGGGCCAGGGCAAGAGACCCAGTACTTC.

The V and J genes are TRBV7-9 and TRBJ2-2, with 10 bases lining up with TRBD2. The CDR3 length is 13 residues. The V and J ends lost 7 bases and 9 bases, in that order; junction bases with no gene match: 5. The germline gives CDR1 SEHNR, CDR2 FQNEAQ (reference sequence). The chain's CDR3 is CASTPSGSWELFF. CDR3 coding DNA: TGTGCCAGCACCCCTAGCGGGAGCTGGGAGCTGTTTTTT.